Below are 13 T cell receptor beta chains sequenced from a single sample in a study of post-analysis software for immune sequencing data. Prepared libraries of TCR beta cDNA carried unique molecular identifiers. TCRdb redid the calling of the PCR reads with MiXCR, one entry per CDR3 protein. The sample lists hundreds of thousands of distinct CDR3 sequences, around 33% occurring once. Notes on the study in general: Controls had lower frequencies than patients of roughly five TRBV segments, which included TRBV5-6, TRBV5-1 and TRBV20-1.

Their antigens are not known. Sequencing used blood. These receptors came from a girl aged 10-17 years with multiple sclerosis.

Worth noting for this clonotype: A much bigger clone sits one base away, suggesting this may be a read error. The V and J genes are TRBV5-6 and TRBJ2-7; 15 nucleotides line up with TRBD2. V lost 7 bases, J lost 0 bases, and 8 bases stayed unmatched. The germline V gene encodes CDR1 SGHDT and CDR2 YYEEEE. The length of the CDR3 is 17 residues. CDR3 amino acids: CASGTGLAGGNSYEQYF. In nucleotides, the CDR3 is TGTGCCAGCGGGACGGGACTAGCGGGGGGAAACTCCTACGAGCAGTACTTC.

In this sample, this clonotype turned up a few times. The CDR3 DNA reads TGTGCCATCAGTGAGGGGACGGAGCGGGGCACAGATACGCAGTATTTT. Encoded protein: CAISEGTERGTDTQYF. The rearrangement joins TRBV10-3 to TRBJ2-3, with D possibly TRBD2 on 6 matching bases. CDR1 and CDR2 (germline): ENHRY, SYGVKD. CDR3 length: 16 amino acids. Trimming shortened V by 2 bases and J by 1 base, and 13 bases separated the two germline ends.

This chain connects TRBV13 to TRBJ1-6; TRBD1 aligns across 9 bases. The CDR3 runs 17 residues. The germline V gene encodes CDR1 PRHDT and CDR2 FYEKMQ (reference sequence). Trimming removed 5 bases from V and 6 bases from J; junction bases left unmatched: 11. The chain's CDR3 is CASSPYRGTGSNSPLHF. The CDR3 DNA follows: TGTGCCAGCAGCCCCTACCGTGGGACAGGGTCTAATTCACCCCTCCACTTT. Drawing the rest from reference TRBV13 and TRBJ1-6, the complete variable domain is AAGVIQSPRHLIKEKRETATLKCYPIPRHDTVYWYQQGPGQDPQFLISFYEKMQSDKGSIPDRFSAQQFSDYHSELNMSSLELGDSALYFCASSPYRGTGSNSPLHFGNGTRLTVT.

V is TRBV7-2 and J is TRBJ1-1, with TRBD1 as a possible D gene (5 bases). Germline CDR1 reads SGHTA; CDR2 reads FQGNSA. V was cut by 1 base and J by 10 bases, with 13 bases left in between. The CDR3 is 13 amino acids. The CDR3, as DNA: TGTGCCAGCAGCTTAGTGGGGGGGGTTGGAGCTTTCTTT. Translating it yields CASSLVGGVGAFF.

The chain recombines TRBV27 with TRBJ2-7; the match to TRBD1 covers 9 bases. This CDR3 has 15 residues. Trimming cost V 6 bases and J 0 bases; bases outside gene matches: 6. Per the germline V gene, CDR1 is MNHEY and CDR2 is SMNVEV (reference sequence). CDR3 in DNA: TGTGCCAGCAGCGGGACAGGGAAAATCTCCTACGAGCAGTACTTC. Translating it yields CASSGTGKISYEQYF.

This clonotype has ten or more counts. The chain is built from TRBV7-2 and TRBJ2-1, with TRBD2 matching over 8 bases. Germline CDR1 is SGHTA and CDR2 is FQGNSA. The V gene end was trimmed by 5 bases and the J gene end by 2 bases; junction bases not matched to a gene: 5. The CDR3 totals 15 residues. As DNA, the CDR3 is TGTGCCAGCAGCCCCGGGGGGGCCACCTACAATGAGCAGTTCTTC. Encoded protein: CASSPGGATYNEQFF.

This clonotype was seen ten or more times. The rearrangement joins TRBV5-1 to TRBJ1-1; 9 bases map to TRBD1. CDR1 SGHRS and CDR2 YFSETQ come from the germline V gene. This CDR3 has 15 residues. The junction had 8 bases not matched to a gene; V was cut back by 4 bases and J by 4 bases. Here the CDR3 reads CASSPDRGSITEAFF. The CDR3 DNA sequence: TGCGCCAGCAGCCCGGACAGGGGTAGTATCACTGAAGCTTTCTTT.

The V and J genes are TRBV18 and TRBJ1-2, with D perhaps TRBD1 (5 bases). V was clipped by 0 bases and J by 1 base, with 9 bases between them. This CDR3 comprises 15 residues. In germline, CDR1 is KGHSH, CDR2 LQKENI. CDR3 protein: CASSPPTGFNYGYTF. In DNA, the CDR3 is TGTGCCAGCTCACCACCAACAGGCTTTAACTATGGCTACACCTTC.

This clonotype was recorded a few times. The chain employs TRBV5-1 and TRBJ2-7; 12 bases map to TRBD2. V dropped 4 bases and J dropped 7; count of bases not matched to a gene: 6. The CDR3 spans 14 residues. Germline-derived CDR1 and CDR2 are SGHRS and YFSETQ. This CDR3 is CASSTGLAGQEQYF. CDR3 sequence (DNA): TGCGCCAGCAGCACCGGACTAGCGGGGCAAGAGCAGTACTTC. Combining the CDR3 with reference TRBV5-1 and TRBJ2-7 gives the whole variable domain KAGVTQTPRYLIKTRGQQVTLSCSPISGHRSVSWYQQTPGQGLQFLFEYFSETQRNKGNFPGRFSGRQFSNSRSEMNVSTLELGDSALYLCASSTGLAGQEQYFGPGTRLTVT.

The chain employs TRBV7-9 and TRBJ1-2; D unresolved. Trimming stripped 1 base from V and 4 bases from J, with 10 bases between. This CDR3 has 14 amino acids. CDR1 and CDR2 (germline): SEHNR, FQNEAQ (reference sequence). CDR3 DNA sequence: TGTGCCAGCAGCTTAGAGGAGCGCTGCTATGGCTACACCTTC. Its protein product is CASSLEERCYGYTF.

This clonotype occurred a few times. V and J are TRBV18 and TRBJ2-5, with D perhaps matching TRBD1 (6 bases). The germline V gene encodes CDR1 KGHSH and CDR2 LQKENI. The CDR3 runs 15 residues. The ends were cut back, 2 bases at V and 0 bases at J, with 10 bases in the middle. In DNA form, the CDR3 reads TGTGCCAGCTCACCAATGGACAGCTACCAAGAGACCCAGTACTTC. This gives the protein CASSPMDSYQETQYF.

This clonotype showed up many times. This chain's CDR3 is CASSLTGPYGYTF. CDR3 sequence (DNA): TGTGCCAGCAGTTTAACAGGGCCCTATGGCTACACCTTC. The rearrangement joins TRBV12-3 or TRBV12-4 to TRBJ1-2; D is possibly TRBD1 (6 bases). This CDR3 comprises 13 residues. Trimming took 2 bases from V and 4 from J, leaving 8 bases between them.

The V call is TRBV7-9, the J call TRBJ2-1; the D gene is possibly TRBD1 (6 bases). With 0 bases removed from V and 7 bases from J, the gap between germline ends came to 22 bases. Germline values: CDR1 SEHNR, CDR2 FQNEAQ (reference sequence). The length of the CDR3 is 18 residues. CDR3 protein: CASSLALGTTPLRNEQFF. The DNA for the CDR3 is TGTGCCAGCAGCTTAGCGCTCGGGACAACCCCCCTTAGGAATGAGCAGTTCTTC.